These 28 T cell receptor beta chains originate from one sample sequenced in a study of Graves' ophthalmopathy and Graves' hyperthyroidism. RNA transcripts were the source from which TCR beta CDR3 regions were amplified. First-round RT-PCR relied on HTBI primers, and a second-round multiplex PCR came next. Each CDR3 protein is one row after TCRdb ran MiXCR on the multiplex PCR reads. The sample includes 300,000 to 400,000 distinct CDR3 sequences, 15% to 20% of them seen just once. Sequenced material: peripheral blood. These receptors were obtained from an adult man with Graves' ophthalmopathy.

This clonotype was detected many times. The gene calls are TRBV7-2 and TRBJ1-6; possibly TRBD1 for D (5 bases). Trimming took 7 bases from V and 5 from J, leaving 12 bases between them. Germline CDR1 reads SGHTA; CDR2 reads FQGNSA. The CDR3 has 14 residues. CDR3 DNA: TGTGCCAGCATCGGGGGAGCGCATAATTCACCCCTCCACTTT. Residues: CASIGGAHNSPLHF.

In its sample, this clonotype was seen many times. V is TRBV6-1 and J is TRBJ2-5; 9 bases align to TRBD1. From germline, CDR1 is MNHNS and CDR2 SASEGT. The CDR3 loop spans 14 amino acids. The J segment lost 5 bases and the V segment lost 6 bases, leaving 7 bases of the junction unmatched. In DNA form, the CDR3 reads TGTGCCAGCAGCGGACAGGGGCCGGGGGAGACCCAGTACTTC. Protein sequence: CASSGQGPGETQYF.

This clonotype was recorded at least ten times. The gene calls are TRBV20-1 and TRBJ1-6; 9 nucleotides align to TRBD1. Germline CDR1 is DFQATT and CDR2 is SNEGSKA (reference sequence). This CDR3 has 13 amino acids. Losses at the gene ends were 6 bases for V and 7 bases for J; bases not matched to a gene: 4. The DNA of the CDR3 is TGCAGTGCCCCGGGACAGGGAAATTCACCCCTCCACTTT. It translates to CSAPGQGNSPLHF.

This clonotype was counted many times. The CDR3 DNA is TGTGCCTGGAGTGTACAACGGTCGGGAGCTTTCTTT. It encodes CAWSVQRSGAFF. V is TRBV30 and J is TRBJ1-1; no clear D gene. Germline CDR1 reads GTSNPN; CDR2 reads SVGIG (reference sequence). This CDR3 is 12 amino acids long. The V end lost 0 bases, the J end lost 10 bases, and 12 bases lay between the germline ends.

In this sample, this clonotype turned up many times. The chain combines TRBV9 with TRBJ2-5; tentatively, D is TRBD2 (6 bases). The V end was cut by 1 base, the J end by 5 bases, with 15 bases between. From germline, CDR1 is SGDLS and CDR2 YYNGEE. CDR3 size: 15 residues. CDR3 sequence: CASSVPGTAPETQYF. The CDR3 bases are TGTGCCAGCAGCGTACCGGGGACTGCGCCGGAGACCCAGTACTTC.

Many counts were recorded for this clonotype. This chain uses TRBV25-1 with TRBJ1-2, with D hard to call. The CDR3 contains 14 residues. Germline CDR1 and CDR2: MGHDK and SYGVNS. With 1 base removed from V and 4 bases from J, the gap between germline ends came to 10 bases. CDR3 nucleotides: TGTGCCAGCAGTGAATCCAACGGTGCCTATGGCTACACCTTC. It translates to CASSESNGAYGYTF.

Comments on this clonotype: A much larger clone differs from this one at a single base, so this may be a read error. The rearrangement joins TRBV30 to TRBJ1-5; no definite D call. V was pared by 4 bases and J by 4 bases, with 11 bases between. Germline values: CDR1 GTSNPN, CDR2 SVGIG (reference sequence). The CDR3 has 13 amino acids. CDR3 coding DNA: TGTGCCTGGACCCCCGGGTGGAATCAGCCCCAGCATTTT. Protein product: CAWTPGWNQPQHF.

The chain couples TRBV6-1 to TRBJ1-1; TRBD1 matches 7 bases. V lost 6 bases and J lost 2; bases outside the gene matches: 12. Germline V gene data show CDR1 as MNHNS and CDR2 as SASEGT. This CDR3 is built from 16 residues. The CDR3: CASRPDRVYRNTEAFF. CDR3 bases: TGTGCCAGCAGACCTGACAGGGTGTATCGAAACACTGAAGCTTTCTTT.

The gene calls are TRBV12-3 or TRBV12-4 and TRBJ1-2; weak D call: TRBD1 (5 bases). The CDR3 covers 14 residues. Between the trimmed V and J ends, which lost 3 bases and 2 bases, there was a span of 10 bases. CDR3 coding DNA: TGTGCCAGCAGTTTGCCGGGACTCAACTATGGCTACACCTTC. Translated, it gives CASSLPGLNYGYTF.

This clonotype was observed at least ten times. V and J are TRBV6-2 or TRBV6-3 and TRBJ1-1; D uncertain. The CDR3 covers 15 residues. Looked up from germline, CDR1 is MNHEY and CDR2 is SVGEGT. Trimming shortened V by 6 bases and J by 3 bases, and 17 bases separated the two germline ends. The CDR3 spells CASSPRWRPDTEAFF. In DNA, the CDR3 is TGTGCCAGCAGCCCGCGTTGGAGGCCGGACACTGAAGCTTTCTTT.

This clonotype was seen a handful of times. This rearrangement joins TRBV4-1 to TRBJ2-5; D might be TRBD1 or TRBD2, each matching 5 bases. The CDR3 is 15 residues long. The V gene lost 0 bases and the J gene lost 5 bases, with 13 bases spanning the gap. CDR1 is MGHRA, CDR2 YSYEKL, per germline. CDR3 sequence: CASSQERDLRETQYF. The CDR3 coding sequence is TGCGCCAGCAGCCAAGAGAGGGACCTCCGGGAGACCCAGTACTTC.

Ten or more counts support this clonotype. The rearrangement uses TRBV7-3 and TRBJ2-6, with D perhaps TRBD2 (6 bases). The length of the CDR3 is 13 residues. V was trimmed by 6 bases and J by 15 bases, leaving 18 bases between them. Germline V CDR1 and CDR2: SGHTA, FQGTGA. The CDR3 loop reads CASSSDPGRSLTF. The CDR3 coding sequence is TGTGCCAGCAGTTCAGATCCAGGGAGGTCCCTGACTTTC. The complete variable domain, with remaining parts taken from reference TRBV7-3 and TRBJ2-6, reads GAGVSQTPSNKVTEKGKYVELRCDPISGHTALYWYRQSLGQGPEFLIYFQGTGAADDSGLPNDRFFAVRPEGSVSTLKIQRTERGDSAVYLCASSSDPGRSLTFGAGSRLTVL.

There are many counts of this clonotype. This sequence joins TRBV7-9 and TRBJ1-1, with 7 nucleotides matching TRBD1. Germline CDR1 reads SEHNR; CDR2 reads FQNEAQ (reference sequence). The CDR3 is 14 residues long. V gave up 3 bases and J gave up 12 bases; unmatched junction bases: 13. CDR3 DNA sequence: TGTGCCAGCAGCTTCTCCGCCCAGGGGGGTTCAACTTTCTTT. Protein product: CASSFSAQGGSTFF.

The CDR3 sequence: CASSLGVRQPQHF. DNA of the CDR3: TGTGCCAGCAGTTTGGGGGTGCGTCAGCCCCAGCATTTT. This chain links TRBV27 with TRBJ1-5; D is possibly TRBD1 (5 bases). Germline V gene data show CDR1 as MNHEY and CDR2 as SMNVEV (reference sequence). This CDR3 has 13 amino acids. Between the trimmed V and J ends, which lost 3 bases and 6 bases, there was a span of 9 bases.

The chain combines TRBV2 with TRBJ2-5; D may be TRBD2 (7 bases). The V gene lost 3 bases and the J gene lost 9 bases, with 17 bases spanning the gap. Germline V lookup: CDR1 SNHLY, CDR2 FYNNEI. The CDR3 totals 14 residues. CDR3 residues: CASSDSGRGQPQYF. The CDR3 nucleotides read TGTGCCAGCAGTGATTCGGGGCGGGGGCAGCCCCAGTACTTC.

There are many counts of this clonotype. The chain is built from TRBV5-1 and TRBJ1-1; D call uncertain. This CDR3 region has 14 residues. Trimming took off 7 bases at V and 4 bases at J, with 17 bases between the two ends. Per germline, CDR1 SGHRS and CDR2 YFSETQ. The CDR3 DNA follows: TGCGCCAGCGCGCAGAGGGAAGGCGGCACTGAAGCTTTCTTT. This translates into CASAQREGGTEAFF.

Concerning this clonotype: Germline and junction disagree at one end, which may indicate a read error. The genes are TRBV15 and TRBJ1-1, with 7 nucleotides matching TRBD1. Germline V CDR1 and CDR2: LNHNV, YYDKDF (reference sequence). This CDR3 has 13 amino acids. DNA for the CDR3: TGTTCCACCAGCAGAGCAGGGGGACTTGAAGCTTTCTTT. It translates to CSTSRAGGLEAFF. Looking up the rest from reference TRBV15 and TRBJ1-1 gives the full variable domain: DAMVIQNPRYQVTQFGKPVTLSCSQTLNHNVMYWYQQKSSQAPKLLFHYYDKDFNNEADTPDNFQSRRPNTSFCFLDIRSPGLGDTAMYLCSTSRAGGLEAFFGQGTRLTVV.

This clonotype was seen ten or more times. This chain connects TRBV2 to TRBJ1-1; no reliable D call. The V and J ends lost 4 bases and 0 bases respectively, with 12 bases between them. The CDR3 sequence is 15 residues long. The V gene's germline CDR1 is SNHLY and CDR2 FYNNEI. In DNA form, the CDR3 reads TGTGCCAGCAGTGTTTTGAAGGTCGTGAACACTGAAGCTTTCTTT. This gives the protein CASSVLKVVNTEAFF.

This clonotype occurred many times. The gene calls are TRBV4-1 and TRBJ1-2; D unclear. The CDR3 has 13 amino acids. Trimming removed 0 bases at V and 4 bases at J, with 6 bases between. Germline CDR1 is MGHRA and CDR2 is YSYEKL. The CDR3 region is CASSQENVYGYTF. The CDR3 DNA follows: TGCGCCAGCAGCCAAGAAAACGTCTATGGCTACACCTTC.

This clonotype was seen a handful of times. The chain couples TRBV7-9 to TRBJ2-5; D might be TRBD2 (6 bases). Germline assignment: CDR1 SEHNR and CDR2 FQNEAQ (reference sequence). CDR3 length: 14 residues. Trimming took off 5 bases at V and 5 bases at J, with 15 bases between the two ends. CDR3 DNA sequence: TGTGCCAGCAGCACCATACTAGCAACGGAGACCCAGTACTTC. This gives the protein CASSTILATETQYF.

The table lists this clonotype with many counts. The rearrangement links TRBV12-3 or TRBV12-4 to TRBJ1-1; 9 bases match TRBD1. This CDR3 has 17 amino acids. V trimming: 4 bases; J trimming: 1 base; junction bases outside the gene matches: 10. CDR3 amino acids: CASSSGQGRDWNTEAFF. The CDR3 region has the DNA TGTGCCAGCAGTTCGGGACAGGGTCGGGATTGGAACACTGAAGCTTTCTTT.

This clonotype was seen repeatedly, ten times or more. The V call is TRBV7-8, the J call TRBJ1-3, with D maybe TRBD1 (6 bases). CDR1 is SGHVS, CDR2 FQNEAQ, per germline. The CDR3 contains 16 residues. Between the trimmed V and J ends, which lost 3 bases and 2 bases, there was a span of 14 bases. The CDR3 bases are TGTGCCAGCAGCTTTGCGGGGGCGCCGGCTGGAAACACCATATATTTT. Protein: CASSFAGAPAGNTIYF.

The table lists this clonotype with many counts. Here the CDR3 DNA reads TGTGCCAGCAGTAAGACAGGGGGAGGCTACGAGCAGTACTTC. This encodes CASSKTGGGYEQYF. The chain employs TRBV12-3 or TRBV12-4 and TRBJ2-7; 9 bases align to TRBD1. V was pared by 5 bases and J by 3 bases, with 5 bases of the junction left unmatched. The CDR3 contains 14 residues.

This clonotype was detected ten times or more. V is TRBV19 and J is TRBJ1-5; TRBD1 agrees at 8 bases. CDR1 is LNHDA and CDR2 is SQIVND in the germline V gene (reference sequence). V shed 7 bases, J shed 5 bases, and the junction held 16 bases outside the gene matches. The CDR3 contains 17 residues. CDR3 sequence: CASTTGAGQGGDQPQHF. In nucleotides, the CDR3 is TGTGCCAGTACCACGGGGGCCGGACAGGGTGGGGATCAGCCCCAGCATTTT.

This clonotype was found many times. The chain is built from TRBV5-1 and TRBJ2-7; D tentatively fits TRBD1 or TRBD2 (5 bases each). Trimming left V 4 bases short and J 0 bases short, with 11 bases between. Germline V gives CDR1 SGHRS, CDR2 YFSETQ. The CDR3 consists of 14 residues. CDR3 DNA sequence: TGCGCCAGCAGCCCCCAGGGACCCTCCTACGAGCAGTACTTC. This encodes CASSPQGPSYEQYF. Full variable domain (rest looked up from reference TRBV5-1 and TRBJ2-7): KAGVTQTPRYLIKTRGQQVTLSCSPISGHRSVSWYQQTPGQGLQFLFEYFSETQRNKGNFPGRFSGRQFSNSRSEMNVSTLELGDSALYLCASSPQGPSYEQYFGPGTRLTVT.

This clonotype was found many times. The V call is TRBV5-1, the J call TRBJ1-2; D not certain. Germline loops: CDR1 SGHRS, CDR2 YFSETQ. The CDR3 length is 13 residues. Trimming cost V 0 bases and J 8 bases, with 11 bases left between them. The CDR3 is CASSLAPPEGYTF. CDR3 nucleotide sequence: TGCGCCAGCAGCTTGGCCCCCCCGGAGGGCTACACCTTC.

This clonotype has only a few counts. A read error may explain this, as a much larger clone is one base away. The chain uses TRBV9 and TRBJ1-1, with D possibly TRBD1 on 5 matching bases. V was pared by 4 bases and J by 6 bases, with 13 bases between. There are 13 residues in the CDR3. Germline V gene sequence: CDR1 SGDLS, CDR2 YYNGEE. The CDR3 region is CASSPDSNSEAFF. The CDR3 DNA sequence: TGTGCCAGCAGCCCAGACAGTAACTCTGAAGCTTTCTTT.

The rearrangement joins TRBV7-2 to TRBJ1-2, with 9 positions matching TRBD1. CDR3 length: 17 residues. The germline gives CDR1 SGHTA, CDR2 FQGNSA. The junction had 13 bases not matched to a gene; V was cut back by 0 bases and J by 8 bases. Written as DNA, the CDR3 is TGTGCCAGCAGCTTAGCCCTCTCGAAACAGGGGGCAGGGGGCTACACCTTC. Protein sequence: CASSLALSKQGAGGYTF. Combining the CDR3 with reference TRBV7-2 and TRBJ1-2 gives the whole variable domain GAGVSQSPSNKVTEKGKDVELRCDPISGHTALYWYRQSLGQGLEFLIYFQGNSAPDKSGLPSDRFSAERTGGSVSTLTIQRTQQEDSAVYLCASSLALSKQGAGGYTFGSGTRLTVV.